This T cell receptor beta chain was captured in a study of identical twins. TCRdb redid the calling of the 5' RACE reads with MiXCR, one entry per CDR3 protein. Found here are a few hundred thousand distinct CDR3 sequences, about an eighth of them singletons; the top ten hold 4% to 5%. Germline lookup yields CDR1 SGHNT and CDR2 YYREEE (reference sequence). The CDR3 runs to 15 residues. V shed 0 bases, J shed 5 bases, and the junction held 5 bases outside the gene matches. In this sample, this clonotype turned up a few times. Healthy Caucasians supplied all donations. These data also formed part of another study, on yellow fever vaccine responses in identical twins.

The sample was memory (CD45RO+) T cells sorted from blood. This TCR came from a woman under 30 in good health. V is TRBV5-4 and J is TRBJ2-3, with 8 nucleotides matching TRBD2. CDR3 residues: CASSLDPGGRDTQYF. CDR3 nucleotide sequence: TGTGCCAGCAGCTTGGATCCGGGGGGGCGAGATACGCAGTATTTT. Together with reference TRBV5-4 and TRBJ2-3, the CDR3 gives the full variable domain: ETGVTQSPTHLIKTRGQQVTLRCSSQSGHNTVSWYQQALGQGPQFIFQYYREEENGRGNFPPRFSGLQFPNYSSELNVNALELDDSALYLCASSLDPGGRDTQYFGPGTRLTVL.